This TCR beta chain came from a study of identical twins (TCRdb year 2016). A note on the overall study: TCR alpha and beta repertoires from monozygotic twins, unrelated adults of various ages and cord blood were deep-sequenced to test whether fetal clonotypes persist. To rule out contamination, the twin experiments were replicated at different times with different library preparation protocols. What the research found in general, with its limitations: Fewer insertions were carried by abundant cord blood beta clonotypes; a weaker similar trend was observed in young adult naive repertoires, while no such trend was observed in memory repertoires. Zero-insertion analyses could be partly confounded by invariant T cells such as MAIT and iNKT, though diverse VJ usage argued against such confounding for most clonotypes. Out-of-frame TCR alpha sharing in monozygotic twins was systematically underestimated by recombination models, whereas sharing between unrelated individuals was in agreement with the recombination models. Because the same donors could not be followed over many years, conclusions were based on cross-sectional statistical analysis. Compared with coincidental sharing between unrelated individuals, out-of-frame TCR alpha sequences shared between twins showed an excess of sequences with low generation probability. A weaker excess of twin sharing was found in beta out-of-frame sequences because the signal-to-noise ratio was lowered by fewer shared sequences.

All donors were healthy Caucasians. The twin cohort comprised three pairs of female monozygotic twins, all aged about 18 to 30 years. CD4+ and CD8+ T cell populations were isolated with positive isolation kits from Invitrogen. V is pared back by 0 bases and J by 0 bases, with 12 bases lying between the germline termini. The germline V gene provides CDR1 SGHVS and CDR2 FNYEAQ. CDR3 length: 17 amino acids, cysteine to phenylalanine. Kept here is only the CDR3 DNA, which spans 51 bases and is read in frame from base 1. With regard to this clonotype: Its antigen is still unknown. No quality values exist for individual bases; no much larger clone is one base distant.

Receptor amplification or capture employed 5' RACE. Instrument used: Illumina HiSeq 2000. A universal primer binding site was introduced by template switching, and a unique molecular identifier was present in the final cDNA, enabling accurate counting of TCR cDNA molecules. First-strand cDNA for TCR alpha and beta chains was synthesized from specific primers in the conserved constant-segment region. To control for contamination, each cDNA library was double barcoded with a SMART-Mk sample barcode plus Illumina barcodes. TruSeq adapter sequences along with Illumina sample barcodes were introduced in two successive PCR steps. TCR alpha and beta cDNA libraries were sequenced on the Illumina HiSeq platform with custom primers. The authors processed their data as follows. Unique molecular identifiers were extracted from raw reads with MiGEC, and CDR3 positions were determined with MiXCR. For each individual, recombination models were inferred using an EM algorithm with the repgenHMM and IGoR tools. The analysis of shared clonotypes was done with the tcR package in R, with sharing normalized by the product of cloneset sizes. Out-of-frame nonproductive sequences were analyzed to study raw recombination free of thymic and clonal selection effects. The public reads were run again by TCRdb, first through fastp at Q25 and then through MiXCR, and only productive beta chains were kept. One record per CDR3 amino acid sequence lists the most common genes and DNA. These V and J calls derive from TCRdb rather than the authors' analysis. The sample table records 270,000 or so distinct CDR3 sequences; roughly 8.7% of these occur just once. Of the sample, over 2.5% is held by the ten largest clones.

The data also belong to a second study, concerning yellow fever vaccine responses in identical twins. According to the second study: The T cell response to vaccination in identical twins was reported by the authors to appear partly convergent and partly personalized. In the study, vaccine-responding T cell clones were precisely tracked in identical twins.

This chain is built from TRBV7-6 and TRBJ2-1; the D region may be TRBD1 or TRBD2, each matching 5 bases equally. Sequencing was carried out using CD8+ T cells sorted from blood. The sequence was obtained from a woman aged 18-30 years in good health. CDR3 protein: CASSLARDHSSYNEQFF. The sequence in DNA is TGTGCCAGCAGCTTAGCTCGGGACCACAGCTCCTACAATGAGCAGTTCTTC.